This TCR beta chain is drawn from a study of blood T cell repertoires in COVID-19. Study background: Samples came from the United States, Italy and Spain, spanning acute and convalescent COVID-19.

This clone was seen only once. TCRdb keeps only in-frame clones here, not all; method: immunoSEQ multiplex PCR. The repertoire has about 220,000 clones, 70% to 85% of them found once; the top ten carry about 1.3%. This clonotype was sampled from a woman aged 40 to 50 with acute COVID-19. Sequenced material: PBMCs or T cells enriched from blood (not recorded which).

This CDR3 is CAISTRGALGTDTQYF. Written as DNA, the CDR3 is TGTGCCATCAGCACCCGGGGGGCTCTAGGCACAGATACGCAGTATTTT. The chain joins TRBV10-3 to TRBJ2-3; the D gene is possibly TRBD2 (7 bases). The V gene lost 6 bases and the J gene lost 1 base, with 17 bases spanning the gap. This CDR3 region has 16 residues. Germline CDR1 and CDR2: ENHRY and SYGVKD.